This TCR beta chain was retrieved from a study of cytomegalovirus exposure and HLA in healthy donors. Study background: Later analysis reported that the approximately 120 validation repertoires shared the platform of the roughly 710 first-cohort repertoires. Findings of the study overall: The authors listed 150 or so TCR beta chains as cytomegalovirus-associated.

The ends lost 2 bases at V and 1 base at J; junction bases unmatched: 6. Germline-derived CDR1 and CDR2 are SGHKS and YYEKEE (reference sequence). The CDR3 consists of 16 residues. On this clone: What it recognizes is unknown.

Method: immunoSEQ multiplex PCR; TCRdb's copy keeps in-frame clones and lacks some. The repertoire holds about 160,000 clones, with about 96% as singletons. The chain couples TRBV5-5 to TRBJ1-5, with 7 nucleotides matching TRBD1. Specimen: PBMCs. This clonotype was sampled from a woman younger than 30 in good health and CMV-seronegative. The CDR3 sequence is CASSLYEQGSNQPQHF. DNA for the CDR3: TGTGCCAGCAGCTTATACGAACAGGGGAGCAATCAGCCCCAGCATTTT.